This entry is about one T cell receptor beta chain. CDR3 length equals 15 residues. Germline CDR1 reads SEHNR; CDR2 reads FQNEAQ (reference sequence). The ends were cut back, 4 bases at V and 6 bases at J, with 19 bases in the middle. In Seattle, patients joined the study during active infection and were tracked longitudinally. The sample originates from a study of blood T cell repertoires in COVID-19. Original processing notes: For nucleated cells, counts were estimated from reference gene primer amplification. Assay: immunoSEQ multiplex PCR; the TCRdb copy retains only in-frame clones and omits some. That table gives V, J and clone size, and the DNA gave D and trimming. The sample includes about 340,000 clones, roughly 90% of them seen just once.

The clonotype comes from a woman aged 70-85 years with COVID-19, enrolled during active disease. Material for sequencing was peripheral blood. The V and J genes are TRBV7-9 and TRBJ2-7, with D tentatively TRBD1 (6 bases). In nucleotides, the CDR3 is TGTGCCAGCAGCTCGACCCAACAGGGTAACACCGAGCAGTACTTC. Its translation is CASSSTQQGNTEQYF. The full variable domain, its missing parts supplied by reference TRBV7-9 and TRBJ2-7, is DTGVSQNPRHKITKRGQNVTFRCDPISEHNRLYWYRQTLGQGPEFLTYFQNEAQLEKSRLLSDRFSAERPKGSFSTLEIQRTEQGDSAMYLCASSSTQQGNTEQYFGPGTRLTVT.